A selection of T cell receptor beta chains follows, all from one sample in a study of shared clonotypes between healthy human individuals. Profiling relied on immunoSEQ multiplex PCR, and the TCRdb table lists in-frame clones only, not all of them. There are 300,000 or so clones in the sample; roughly 70% occur only once, and over 9% lies in the top ten. Material: memory CD4+ T cells sorted from blood. The source of these receptors is a man aged 25 to 40 in good health. The CDR3 runs from the conserved cysteine through the conserved F or W. The D gene is left open where the match is weak. Clone sizes are given selectively: once, few, many, or a class where the clone is expanded.

d_call	cdr3_length	clone_size	v_call	j_call	cdr3_nt	cdr3_aa
TRBD1	17	-	TRBV7-9	TRBJ1-4	TGTGCCAGCAGCCTCTCCCTTAGGGGGCGAGGTTTCGAAAAACTGTTTTTT	CASSLSLRGRGFEKLFF
-	12	-	TRBV30	TRBJ1-1	TGTGCCTCCCTGATCGACCGCCTTCGGGCTTTCTTT	CASLIDRLRAFF
-	15	-	TRBV5-6	TRBJ1-1	TGTGCCAGCAGCTCCGCTGGGGGGGGGCCCACTGAAGCTTTCTTT	CASSSAGGGPTEAFF
-	13	-	TRBV10-2	TRBJ2-5	TGCGCCAGCAGTGCAGGGGAAGGCGAGACCCAGTACTTC	CASSAGEGETQYF
TRBD2	14	-	TRBV18	TRBJ2-1	TGTGCCAGCTCACCGACTAGCGGGTACAATGAGCAGTTCTTC	CASSPTSGYNEQFF
TRBD1	14	few	TRBV6-5	TRBJ2-7	TGTGCCAGCAGTTCCGGGACAGGGGGGTACGAGCAGTACTTC	CASSSGTGGYEQYF
TRBD2	15	-	TRBV7-7	TRBJ2-1	TGTGCTAGCAGTCCTGGTCTAGCGGGGGTGAATGAGCAGTTCTTC	CASSPGLAGVNEQFF
-	12	-	TRBV19	TRBJ1-5	TGTGCCAGTTTGGGGTTTGAAAAAGCCCAGCATTTT	CASLGFEKAQHF
-	12	-	TRBV25-1	TRBJ2-5	TGTGCCAGCAGTGTTCCGGAGGGGACCCAGTACTTC	CASSVPEGTQYF
-	13	-	TRBV2	TRBJ2-7	TGTGCCAGCAGTGAAACAGGTCTTTACGAGCAGTACTTC	CASSETGLYEQYF
-	15	-	TRBV5-6	TRBJ2-7	TGTGCCAGCAGCTCTCGCCAGGCCGTATCCTACGAGCAGTACTTC	CASSSRQAVSYEQYF
TRBD1	15	-	TRBV11-3	TRBJ2-3	TGTGCCAGCAGCGACAGGGGGCCGGGCACAGATACGCAGTATTTT	CASSDRGPGTDTQYF
TRBD1	15	-	TRBV2	TRBJ2-2	TGTGCCAGCCTTCGGGACAGGGGGCCTTCCGGGGAGCTGTTTTTT	CASLRDRGPSGELFF
-	16	many	TRBV21-1	TRBJ2-7	TGTGCCAGCAGCAAAGGTTGGTGGTGGGCATTCTACGAGCAGTACTTC	CASSKGWWWAFYEQYF
-	11	-	TRBV6-1	TRBJ2-7	TGTGCCAGCCGACTAGCCTACGAGCAGTACTTC	CASRLAYEQYF
-	14	few	TRBV11-2	TRBJ1-3	TGTGCCAGCAGCTTAGCCCAGGGGGGAAACACCATATATTTT	CASSLAQGGNTIYF
-	12	-	TRBV9	TRBJ2-3	TGTGCCAGCAACCGAGGAGCAGATACGCAGTATTTT	CASNRGADTQYF
-	16	many	TRBV7-8	TRBJ2-1	TGTGCCAGCAGCTTTTTTCGGGGAATCTCCTACAATGAGCAGTTCTTC	CASSFFRGISYNEQFF
TRBD1	14	-	TRBV5-5	TRBJ1-2	TGTGCCAGCAGCTTGGCCGGGGGACAGCATGGCTACACCTTC	CASSLAGGQHGYTF
-	14	-	TRBV19	TRBJ2-7	TGTGCCAGTAGGCCAAACAGTTACACCTACGAGCAGTACTTC	CASRPNSYTYEQYF
-	13	once	TRBV7-8	TRBJ2-5	TGTGCCAGCAGCCGGACAGTAAAAGAGACCCAGTACTTC	CASSRTVKETQYF
-	12	few	TRBV2	TRBJ2-3	TGTGCCAGCAGTGCAACATCTGGTACGCAGTATTTT	CASSATSGTQYF
-	13	few	TRBV2	TRBJ2-3	TGTGCCACGGGTCGGGGGAACACAGATACGCAGTATTTT	CATGRGNTDTQYF
-	12	-	TRBV5-4	TRBJ2-7	TGTGCCAGCAATCTCCTAGGATACGAGCAGTACTTC	CASNLLGYEQYF
TRBD1	15	few	TRBV7-2	TRBJ2-3	TGTGCCAGCAGCCGCGACAGGGTTAGCACAGATACGCAGTATTTT	CASSRDRVSTDTQYF
TRBD2	16	-	TRBV2	TRBJ2-2	TGTGCCAGCAGTGAGGTCCCCGGGAGGGGCGCCGGGGAGCTGTTTTTT	CASSEVPGRGAGELFF
TRBD2	14	-	TRBV28	TRBJ2-1	TGTGCCAGCAGTCCGGGGGGGTCCTACAATGAGCAGTTCTTC	CASSPGGSYNEQFF
TRBD1	15	once	TRBV10-3	TRBJ2-7	TGTGCCATCAGTGATCCGGGGAAGGGGGCCGGGGAGCAGTACTTC	CAISDPGKGAGEQYF
TRBD1	13	-	TRBV6-6	TRBJ1-2	TGTGCCAGCAACCTAGGGACAGCCTATGGCTACACCTTC	CASNLGTAYGYTF
-	14	-	TRBV7-8	TRBJ2-2	TGTGCCAGCAGCTTAGCGAGCATAGCCGTGGAGCTGTTTTTT	CASSLASIAVELFF
TRBD1	15	few	TRBV19	TRBJ1-2	TGTGCCAGTAGTATCGGGACAGGGGCGAGTAGAGGCTACACCTTC	CASSIGTGASRGYTF
-	13	-	TRBV28	TRBJ1-1	TGTGCCAGCAGTTTGAATGACAGGCATGAAGCTTTCTTT	CASSLNDRHEAFF
-	12	many	TRBV19	TRBJ2-4	TGTGCCAGTAGTGCCGACAGGAACATTCAGTACTTC	CASSADRNIQYF
-	12	-	TRBV6-1	TRBJ1-2	TGTGCCAGCAGTGAAAGGGACCGCTACTACACCTTC	CASSERDRYYTF
-	13	-	TRBV5-4	TRBJ2-5	TGTGCCAGCAGCTTGTCTTGGGTGGAGACCCAGTACTTC	CASSLSWVETQYF
TRBD2	14	many	TRBV5-1	TRBJ2-2	TGCGCCAGCGGAGCGGGGCCTAACACCGGGGAGCTGTTTTTT	CASGAGPNTGELFF
-	13	once	TRBV6-6	TRBJ1-1	TGTGCCAGCAGGGTTGGGAGTACCACTGAAGCTTTCTTT	CASRVGSTTEAFF
TRBD1	18	many	TRBV28	TRBJ1-4	TGTGCCAGCAGTTTACTGGAGGGGACAGGGGGCGCATGGGAAAAACTGTTTTTT	CASSLLEGTGGAWEKLFF
TRBD1	15	-	TRBV7-2	TRBJ2-7	TGTGCCAGCAGCTTAGATGGGGACAGGGTCTACGAGCAGTACTTC	CASSLDGDRVYEQYF
-	13	-	TRBV7-8	TRBJ2-7	TGTGCCAGCACCTCGCCTCCTATGGGCGAGCAGTACTTC	CASTSPPMGEQYF
-	13	-	TRBV10-2	TRBJ2-7	TGCGCCAGCAGAGACTTTAGTTCCTACGAGCAGTACTTC	CASRDFSSYEQYF
-	14	-	TRBV7-7	TRBJ2-3	TGTGCCAGCAGCTTGGTGGGGGGCACAGATACGCAGTATTTT	CASSLVGGTDTQYF
TRBD2	14	-	TRBV29-1	TRBJ2-7	TGCAGCGTTCAGTCCGGGAGGGCCCCTTACGAGCAGTACTTC	CSVQSGRAPYEQYF
-	13	many	TRBV5-6	TRBJ1-2	TGTGCCAGCAGGAGAGATTTGAACTATGGCTACACCTTC	CASRRDLNYGYTF
-	13	few	TRBV18	TRBJ2-7	TGTGCCAGCTCACCGATAGGGCACTACGAGCAGTACTTC	CASSPIGHYEQYF
-	15	-	TRBV4-1	TRBJ1-3	TGCGCCAGCAGCCAAGATCAAGGCACTGGAAACACCATATATTTT	CASSQDQGTGNTIYF
-	13	-	TRBV10-3	TRBJ2-1	TGTGCCATCAGTGAGTCCGCGAGGGCCTCGCAGTTCTTC	CAISESARASQFF
-	14	-	TRBV13	TRBJ2-3	TGTGCCAGCAGCCCCCACCCCCGCACAGATACGCAGTATTTT	CASSPHPRTDTQYF
TRBD2	15	-	TRBV28	TRBJ2-1	TGTGCCAGCAGTTCCCGCTACCGTAGCGGGAGTTCCCCGTTCTTC	CASSSRYRSGSSPFF
TRBD1	11	-	TRBV20-1	TRBJ2-1	TGCAGTGCGCCTCTCGGACAGGGTGCGATCTTC	CSAPLGQGAIF
TRBD2	15	-	TRBV9	TRBJ2-5	TGTGCCAGCAGCGGACTAGCGGGAGGGTTGGAGACCCAGTACTTC	CASSGLAGGLETQYF
TRBD2	16	-	TRBV9	TRBJ2-1	TGTGCCAGCAGCCTAGTGAGCGGGAGTTCCTACAATGAGCAGTTCTTC	CASSLVSGSSYNEQFF